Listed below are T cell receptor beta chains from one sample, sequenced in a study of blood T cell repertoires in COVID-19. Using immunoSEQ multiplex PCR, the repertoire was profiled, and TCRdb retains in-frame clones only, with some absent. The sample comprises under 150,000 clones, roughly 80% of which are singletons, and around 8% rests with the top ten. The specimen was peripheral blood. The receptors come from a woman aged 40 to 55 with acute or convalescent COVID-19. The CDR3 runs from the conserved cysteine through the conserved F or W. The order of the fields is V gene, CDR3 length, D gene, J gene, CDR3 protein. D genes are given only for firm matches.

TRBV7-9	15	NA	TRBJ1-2	CASSPSGGVNYGYTF
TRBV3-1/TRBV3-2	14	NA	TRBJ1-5	CASSQGKGSEPQHF
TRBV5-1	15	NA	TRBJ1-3	CASSLAGNSGNTIYF
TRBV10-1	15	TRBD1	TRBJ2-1	CASSEMGTGIDEQFF
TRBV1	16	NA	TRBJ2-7	CTSSQDKGGASYEQYF
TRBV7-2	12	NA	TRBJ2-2	CASSRGPGELFF
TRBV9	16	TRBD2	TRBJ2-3	CASRAGTSGGTDTQYF
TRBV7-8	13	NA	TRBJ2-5	CASTMGAQETQYF
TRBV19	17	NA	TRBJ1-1	CASSRAGVTVMNTEAFF
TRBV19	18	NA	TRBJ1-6	CASKDPNRGYRYNSPLHF
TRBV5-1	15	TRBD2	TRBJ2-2	CASSLRGLARGELFF
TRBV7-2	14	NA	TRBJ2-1	CASSLGGSLNEQFF
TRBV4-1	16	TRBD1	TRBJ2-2	CASSPFDRGDTGELFF
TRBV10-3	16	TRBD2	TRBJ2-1	CAISESLAGEYNEQFF
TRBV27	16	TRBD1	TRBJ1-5	CASRTRTGDRNQPQHF
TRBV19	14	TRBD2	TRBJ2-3	CASTRLAGTDTQYF
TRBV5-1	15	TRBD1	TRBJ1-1	CASRTQRQGNTEAFF
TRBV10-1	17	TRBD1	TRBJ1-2	CASRCQVVGTGLSGYTF
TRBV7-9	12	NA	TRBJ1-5	CASSFPNQPQHF
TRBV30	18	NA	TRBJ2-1	CAWNPVRLNKGAYNEQFF
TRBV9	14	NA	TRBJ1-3	CASSVGLSGNTIYF
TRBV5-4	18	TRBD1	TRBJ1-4	CASSLGPGQGVTNEKLFF
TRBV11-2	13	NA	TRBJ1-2	CASSLASAYGYTF
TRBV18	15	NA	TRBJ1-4	CASSPTAGDSEKLFF
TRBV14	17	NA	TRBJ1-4	CASSQDWGEYSLEKLFF
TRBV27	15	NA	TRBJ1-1	CASSPSRTGRTEAFF
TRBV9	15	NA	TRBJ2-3	CASSVEISSTDTQYF
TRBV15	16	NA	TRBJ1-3	CATSRDLLHSGNTIYF
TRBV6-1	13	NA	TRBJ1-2	CASSHTGSYGYTF
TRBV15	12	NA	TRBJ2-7	CATSSGHYEQYF
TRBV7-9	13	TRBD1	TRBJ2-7	CASSLTGTNEQYF
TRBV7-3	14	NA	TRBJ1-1	CASSLQGSNTEAFF
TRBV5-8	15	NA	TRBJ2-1	CASRTTRSSYNEQFF
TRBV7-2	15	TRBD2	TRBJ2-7	CASSQNRGGASEQYF
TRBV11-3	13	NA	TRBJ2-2	CASSRRGTGELFF
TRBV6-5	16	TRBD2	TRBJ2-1	CASSYGLAGPDGEQFF
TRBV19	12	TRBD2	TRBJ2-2	CASTGGTGELFF
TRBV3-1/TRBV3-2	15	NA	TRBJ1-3	CASSSRRPSGNTIYF
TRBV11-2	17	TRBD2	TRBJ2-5	CASSSSWTSGPQETQYF
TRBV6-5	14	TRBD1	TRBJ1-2	CASRRDRDFYGYTF